This TCR beta chain was observed in a study of cytomegalovirus exposure and HLA in healthy donors. The primer mix had 60 Vbeta and 13 Jbeta primers. TCRdb's copy holds only in-frame clones and misses some; the assay was immunoSEQ multiplex PCR. The repertoire holds 200,000 or so clones, about four fifths seen once, with roughly 6% in the top ten. Study-wide results and limits: TCR sequences were mostly rare, though some public TCRs occurred in many donors. The majority of CMV-associated TCR beta chains were reported as apparently HLA-restricted in a later analysis.

Germline V gene lookup returns CDR1 MNHEY and CDR2 SVGAGI. V was cut by 10 bases and J by 2 bases, with 15 bases left in between. The CDR3 has 13 amino acids. Details on this clone: The antigen is undetermined.

The chain recombines TRBV6-5 with TRBJ2-7; TRBD1 is a possible D gene (6 bases). The sequence derives from a woman between 25 and 40 years old in good health and CMV-seropositive. Input material: PBMCs. The DNA for the CDR3 is TGTGCCACCCGCCCAGGGGTACCCTACGAGCAGTACTTC. This encodes CATRPGVPYEQYF.